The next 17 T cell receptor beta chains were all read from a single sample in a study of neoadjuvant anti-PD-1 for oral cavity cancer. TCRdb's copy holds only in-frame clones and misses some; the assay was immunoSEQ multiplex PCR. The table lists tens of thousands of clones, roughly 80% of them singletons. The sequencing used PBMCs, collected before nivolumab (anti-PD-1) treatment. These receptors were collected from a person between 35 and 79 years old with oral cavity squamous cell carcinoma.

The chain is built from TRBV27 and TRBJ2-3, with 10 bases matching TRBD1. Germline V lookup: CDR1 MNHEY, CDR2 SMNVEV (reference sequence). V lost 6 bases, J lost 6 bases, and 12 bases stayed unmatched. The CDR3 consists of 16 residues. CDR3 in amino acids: CASRAGTGASWDTQYF. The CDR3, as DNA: TGTGCCAGCAGAGCCGGGACAGGGGCTTCATGGGATACGCAGTATTTT.

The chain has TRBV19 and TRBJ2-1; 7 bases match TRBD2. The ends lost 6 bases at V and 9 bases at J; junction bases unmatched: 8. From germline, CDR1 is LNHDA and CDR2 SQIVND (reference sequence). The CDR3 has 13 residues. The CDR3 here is CASSYLGGGEQFF. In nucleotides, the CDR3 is TGTGCCAGTAGCTACCTGGGGGGGGGTGAGCAGTTCTTC. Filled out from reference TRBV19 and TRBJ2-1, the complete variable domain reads DGGITQSPKYLFRKEGQNVTLSCEQNLNHDAMYWYRQDPGQGLRLIYYSQIVNDFQKGDIAEGYSVSREKKESFPLTVTSAQKNPTAFYLCASSYLGGGEQFFGPGTRLTVL.

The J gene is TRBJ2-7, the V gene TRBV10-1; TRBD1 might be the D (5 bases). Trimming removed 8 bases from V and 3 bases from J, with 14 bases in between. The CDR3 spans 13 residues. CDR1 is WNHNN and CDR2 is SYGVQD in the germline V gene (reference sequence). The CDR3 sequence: CASRKTVGYEQYF. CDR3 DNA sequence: TGCGCCAGCCGTAAGACAGTCGGCTACGAGCAGTACTTC.

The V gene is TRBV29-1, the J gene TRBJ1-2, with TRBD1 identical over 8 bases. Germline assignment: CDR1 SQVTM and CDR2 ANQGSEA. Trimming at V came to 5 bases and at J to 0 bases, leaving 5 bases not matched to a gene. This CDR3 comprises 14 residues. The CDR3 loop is CSVNRGTSNYGYTF. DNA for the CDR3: TGCAGCGTTAACAGGGGGACTTCTAACTATGGCTACACCTTC.

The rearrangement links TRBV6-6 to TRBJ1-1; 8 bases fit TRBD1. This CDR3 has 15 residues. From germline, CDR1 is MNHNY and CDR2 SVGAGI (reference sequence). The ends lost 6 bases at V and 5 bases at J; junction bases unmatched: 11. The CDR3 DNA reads TGTGCCAGCAGGCCCGGACAGGGAGGGGTTACTGAAGCTTTCTTT. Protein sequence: CASRPGQGGVTEAFF.

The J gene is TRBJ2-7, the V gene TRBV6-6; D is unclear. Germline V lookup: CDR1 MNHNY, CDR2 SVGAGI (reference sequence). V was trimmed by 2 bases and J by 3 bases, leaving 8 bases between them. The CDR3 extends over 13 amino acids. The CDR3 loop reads CASSYAGFYEQYF. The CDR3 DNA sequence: TGTGCCAGCAGTTACGCAGGATTCTACGAGCAGTACTTC.

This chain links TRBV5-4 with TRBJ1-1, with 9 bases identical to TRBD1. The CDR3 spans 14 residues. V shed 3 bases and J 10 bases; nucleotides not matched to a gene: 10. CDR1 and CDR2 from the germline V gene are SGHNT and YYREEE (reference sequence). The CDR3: CASSSSLTGGGAFF. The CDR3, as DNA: TGTGCCAGCAGCTCCAGTTTGACAGGGGGGGGAGCTTTCTTT.

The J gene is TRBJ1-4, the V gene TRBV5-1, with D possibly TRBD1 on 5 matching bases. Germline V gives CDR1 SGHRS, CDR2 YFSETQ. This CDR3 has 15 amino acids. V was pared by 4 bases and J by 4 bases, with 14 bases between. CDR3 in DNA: TGCGCCAGCAGCCTGGCGGGGCAATATAATGAAAAACTGTTTTTT. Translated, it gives CASSLAGQYNEKLFF. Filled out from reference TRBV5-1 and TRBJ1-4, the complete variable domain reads KAGVTQTPRYLIKTRGQQVTLSCSPISGHRSVSWYQQTPGQGLQFLFEYFSETQRNKGNFPGRFSGRQFSNSRSEMNVSTLELGDSALYLCASSLAGQYNEKLFFGSGTQLSVL.

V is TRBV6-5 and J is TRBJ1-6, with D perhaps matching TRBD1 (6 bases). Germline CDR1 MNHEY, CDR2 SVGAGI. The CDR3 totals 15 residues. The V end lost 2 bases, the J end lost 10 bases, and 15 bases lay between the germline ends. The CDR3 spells CASSYEGWGGSPLHF. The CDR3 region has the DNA TGTGCCAGCAGTTACGAGGGCTGGGGGGGCTCACCCCTCCACTTT.

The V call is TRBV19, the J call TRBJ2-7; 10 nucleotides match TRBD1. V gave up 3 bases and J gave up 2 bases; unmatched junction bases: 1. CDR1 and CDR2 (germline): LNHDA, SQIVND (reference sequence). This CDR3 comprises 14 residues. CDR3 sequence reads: CASSIGTGAYEQYF. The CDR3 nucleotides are TGTGCCAGTAGTATTGGGACAGGGGCCTACGAGCAGTACTTC.

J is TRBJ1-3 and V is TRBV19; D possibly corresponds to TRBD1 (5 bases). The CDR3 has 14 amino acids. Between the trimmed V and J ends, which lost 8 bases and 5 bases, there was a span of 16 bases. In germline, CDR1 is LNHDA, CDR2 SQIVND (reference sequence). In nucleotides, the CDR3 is TGTGCCAGTTATCCGCCTGACAGCAGAAACACCATATATTTT. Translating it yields CASYPPDSRNTIYF.

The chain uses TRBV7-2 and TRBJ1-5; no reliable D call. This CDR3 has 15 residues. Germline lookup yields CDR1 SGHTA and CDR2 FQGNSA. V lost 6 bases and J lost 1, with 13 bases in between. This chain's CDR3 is CASSFRRGSNQPQHF. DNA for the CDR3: TGTGCCAGCAGTTTCCGCCGTGGGAGCAATCAGCCCCAGCATTTT. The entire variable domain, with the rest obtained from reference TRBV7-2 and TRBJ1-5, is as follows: GAGVSQSPSNKVTEKGKDVELRCDPISGHTALYWYRQSLGQGLEFLIYFQGNSAPDKSGLPSDRFSAERTGGSVSTLTIQRTQQEDSAVYLCASSFRRGSNQPQHFGDGTRLSIL.

The CDR3 loop reads CASSFSVNTEAFF. The CDR3 DNA follows: TGTGCCAGCAGCTTTTCTGTGAACACTGAAGCTTTCTTT. The chain combines TRBV7-3 with TRBJ1-1; the D is unclear. Germline V gene lookup returns CDR1 SGHTA and CDR2 FQGTGA. V was pared by 3 bases and J by 0 bases, with 5 bases between. This CDR3 has 13 residues.

CDR3 bases: TGTGCCAGCAGCCTTACTCCTTTAGCCGAGCAGTACTTC. It specifies CASSLTPLAEQYF. The chain recombines TRBV7-3 with TRBJ2-7; unclear D gene. V lost 5 bases and J 6 bases, leaving 14 bases between the germline ends. This CDR3 region has 13 residues. Germline CDR1 is SGHTA and CDR2 is FQGTGA.

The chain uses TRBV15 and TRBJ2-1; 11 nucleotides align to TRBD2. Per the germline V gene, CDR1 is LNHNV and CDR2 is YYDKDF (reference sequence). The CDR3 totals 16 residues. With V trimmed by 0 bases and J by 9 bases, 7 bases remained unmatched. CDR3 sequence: CATSRESLAGVAEQFF. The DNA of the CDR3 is TGTGCCACCAGCAGAGAATCACTAGCGGGAGTGGCTGAGCAGTTCTTC.

CDR3 DNA sequence: TGTGCCAGCAGGGGAAACAGCCCGGGAGATACGCAGTATTTT. Protein: CASRGNSPGDTQYF. This rearrangement joins TRBV7-3 to TRBJ2-3; unclear D gene. Germline CDR1 and CDR2: SGHTA and FQGTGA. V lost 6 bases, J lost 5 bases, and 15 bases lay in between. CDR3 length: 14 residues.

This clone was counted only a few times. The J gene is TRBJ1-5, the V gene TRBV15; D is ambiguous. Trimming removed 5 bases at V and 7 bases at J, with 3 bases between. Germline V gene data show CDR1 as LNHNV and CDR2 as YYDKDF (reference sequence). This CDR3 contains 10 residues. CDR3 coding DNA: TGTGCCACCAGCTTGCAGCCCCAGCATTTT. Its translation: CATSLQPQHF.